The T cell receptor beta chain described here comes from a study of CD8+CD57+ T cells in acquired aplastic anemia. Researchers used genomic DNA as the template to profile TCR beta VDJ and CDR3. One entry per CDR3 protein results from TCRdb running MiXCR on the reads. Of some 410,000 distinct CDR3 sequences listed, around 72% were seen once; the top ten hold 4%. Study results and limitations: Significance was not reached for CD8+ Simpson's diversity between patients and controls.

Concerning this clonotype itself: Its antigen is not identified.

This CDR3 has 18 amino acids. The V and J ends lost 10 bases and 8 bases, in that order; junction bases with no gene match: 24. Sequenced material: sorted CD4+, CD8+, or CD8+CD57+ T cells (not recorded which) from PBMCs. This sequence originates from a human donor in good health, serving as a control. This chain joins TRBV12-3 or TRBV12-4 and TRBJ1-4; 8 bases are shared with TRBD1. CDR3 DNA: TGTGCCACGGGGGCCCAGGGAGGGACCGGGACAGGTGGCGAAAAACTGTTTTTT. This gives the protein CATGAQGGTGTGGEKLFF.